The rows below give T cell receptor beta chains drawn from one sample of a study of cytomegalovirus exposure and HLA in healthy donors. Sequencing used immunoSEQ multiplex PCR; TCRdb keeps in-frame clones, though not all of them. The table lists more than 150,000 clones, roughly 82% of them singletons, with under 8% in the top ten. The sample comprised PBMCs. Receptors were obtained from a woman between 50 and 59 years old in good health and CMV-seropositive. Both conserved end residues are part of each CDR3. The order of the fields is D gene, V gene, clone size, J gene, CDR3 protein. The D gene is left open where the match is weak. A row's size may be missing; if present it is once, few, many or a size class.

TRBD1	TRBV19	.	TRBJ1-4	CASSRTGTATNEKLFF
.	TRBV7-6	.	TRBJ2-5	CASSLVGGQETQYF
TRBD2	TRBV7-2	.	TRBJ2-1	CASSLGLAGGPGRKNEQFF
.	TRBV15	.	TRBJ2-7	CATGALYEQYF
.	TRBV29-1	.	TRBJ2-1	CSVEPGPNEQFF
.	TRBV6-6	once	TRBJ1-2	CASSLGSGGVVYGYTF
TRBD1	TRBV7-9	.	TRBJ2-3	CASSFGQGDTDTQYF
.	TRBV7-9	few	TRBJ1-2	CASSPGGDYGYTF
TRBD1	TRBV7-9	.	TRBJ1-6	CASKEGQATVNSPLHF
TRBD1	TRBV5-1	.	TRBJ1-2	CASSQETGTGYTF
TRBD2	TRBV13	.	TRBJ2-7	CASSSVSSGGDPQYF
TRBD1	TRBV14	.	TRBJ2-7	CASSSRPGQGNRQYF
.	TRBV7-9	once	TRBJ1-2	CASSPSSNYGYTF
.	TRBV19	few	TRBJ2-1	CASSIGETGTPYNEQFF
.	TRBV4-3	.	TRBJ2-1	CASSRGRNNEQFF
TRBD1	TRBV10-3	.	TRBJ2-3	CAIRGGSTDTQYF
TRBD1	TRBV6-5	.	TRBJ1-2	CASRERQGSYGYTF
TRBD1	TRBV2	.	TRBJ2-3	CASSPGTGTDTQYF
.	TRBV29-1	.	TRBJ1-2	CSVEVDTSLIYGYTF
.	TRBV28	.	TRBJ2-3	CASSLAGKGTSDTQYF
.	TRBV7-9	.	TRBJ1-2	CASSLDRANYGYTF
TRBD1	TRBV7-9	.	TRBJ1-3	CASSTHALQGRSGNTIYF
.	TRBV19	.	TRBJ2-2	CASSILGTTGELFF
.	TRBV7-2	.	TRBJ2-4	CASSSLHVQGPAKNIQYF
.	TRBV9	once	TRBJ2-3	CASNSVGTDTQYF
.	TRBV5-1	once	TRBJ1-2	CASSLEQARYGYTF
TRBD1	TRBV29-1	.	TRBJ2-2	CSGTGATNTGELFF
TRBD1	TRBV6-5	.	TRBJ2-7	CASRGTGGAEQYF
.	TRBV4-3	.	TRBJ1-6	CASSQEEYNSPLHF
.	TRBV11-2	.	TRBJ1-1	CASSSLQGNTEAFF
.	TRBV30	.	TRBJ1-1	CAWSVGSPEAFF
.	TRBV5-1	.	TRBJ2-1	CASSVTTSSYNEQFF
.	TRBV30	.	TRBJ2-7	CAWSDTGTPYEQYF
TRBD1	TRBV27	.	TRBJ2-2	CATRSGQANTGELFF
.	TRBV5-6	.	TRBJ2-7	CASSVGIAHWEQYF
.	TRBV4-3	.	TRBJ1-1	CASSQDWGEEAFF
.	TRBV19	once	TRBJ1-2	CASSIGQDYGYTF
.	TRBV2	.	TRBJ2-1	CASRGAIQQFF
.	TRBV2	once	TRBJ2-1	CASNPKAGRNEQFF
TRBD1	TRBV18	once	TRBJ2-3	CASSPPGQVRGTQYF
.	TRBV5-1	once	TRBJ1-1	CASSRGAVDRGEAFF
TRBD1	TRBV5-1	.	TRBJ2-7	CATSRDSNSYEQYF
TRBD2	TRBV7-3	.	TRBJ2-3	CASSITSGGATDTQYF
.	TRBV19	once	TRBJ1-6	CASRTVPGNSPLHF
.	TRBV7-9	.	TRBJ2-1	CASSSASNEQFF
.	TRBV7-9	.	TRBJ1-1	CASSLTANTEAFF
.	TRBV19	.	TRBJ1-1	CASRGTGRRGSTEAFF
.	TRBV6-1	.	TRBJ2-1	CASSWGQGSPNQQFF
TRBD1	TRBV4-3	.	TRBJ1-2	CASSQERGGAYGYTF
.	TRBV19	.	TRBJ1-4	CASRGQGHRSEKLFF
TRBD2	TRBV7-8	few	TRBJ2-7	CASSLEIMTSGGSSSYEQYF
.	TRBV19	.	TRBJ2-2	CASSRQNTGELFF
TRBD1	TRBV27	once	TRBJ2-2	CASSTTGGTGELFF
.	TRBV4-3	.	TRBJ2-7	CASSQGLLSYEQYF
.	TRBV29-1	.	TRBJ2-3	CSVEAPSGHTQYF
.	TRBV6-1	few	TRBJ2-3	CASRGGTDTQYF
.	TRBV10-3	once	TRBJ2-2	CAISDTANTGELFF
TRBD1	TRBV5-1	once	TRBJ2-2	CASSLAGGEAGELFF
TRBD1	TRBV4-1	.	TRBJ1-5	CASSESGQGDQPQHF
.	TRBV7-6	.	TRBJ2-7	CASSPSDFTMTYEQYF